The TCR beta chain described here comes from a study of T cell repertoires in cytomegalovirus infection. In the study overall: Public TCR beta signatures marked donors with CMV infection and the matching HLA.

Germline CDR1 and CDR2: ENHRY and SYGVKD. The V gene end was trimmed by 4 bases and the J gene end by 4 bases; junction bases not matched to a gene: 1. The CDR3 contains 13 residues. Study outcomes and limitations: The study found HLA-C-restricted CMV-specific TCR beta clonotypes dominating the ex vivo response.

TCRdb processed the reads anew with MiXCR; each CDR3 protein has one entry. The profile shows tens of thousands of distinct CDR3 sequences, 20% of them singletons. This clonotype was counted a few times. The antigen remains undetermined. This TCR was sampled from a human donor in good health (CMV status not recorded). Some clones in this sample may be carry-over from other donors' samples. J is TRBJ1-1 and V is TRBV10-3, with 9 bases aligning to TRBD1. The source material was CD8+ T cells from cultured PBMCs, sampled from culture after CMV antigen stimulation. CDR3 region: CAISADRGTEAFF. The DNA of the CDR3 is TGTGCCATCAGTGCGGACAGGGGCACTGAAGCTTTCTTT.